This T cell receptor beta chain stems from a study of identical twins. Overall study results and limits: Surplus twin overlap in beta out-of-frame sequences was less pronounced. While abundant cord blood beta clonotypes carried fewer insertions, memory repertoires showed no such pattern. There is a chance that invariant MAIT and iNKT cells partially muddied zero-insertion analyses.

One entry per CDR3 protein results from TCRdb running MiXCR on the 5' RACE reads. Of about 250,000 distinct CDR3 sequences listed, approximately 7.3% are singletons. In the case of this clonotype: The antigen remains undetermined.

The junction had 18 bases not matched to a gene; V was cut back by 9 bases and J by 0 bases. Looked up from germline, CDR1 is KGHDR and CDR2 is SFDVKD. This CDR3 has 18 residues. These data were likewise used in another study, on yellow fever vaccine responses in identical twins.

Input material: CD8+ T cells sorted from blood. This clonotype was obtained from a woman between 18 and 30 years old in good health. The V call is TRBV24-1, the J call TRBJ2-7, with 8 bases matching TRBD1. The CDR3 DNA reads TGTGCCACCCCAAGGAACGGACAGGGCACACCTCGCTCCTACGAGCAGTACGTC. This translates into CATPRNGQGTPRSYEQYV.